The source of this TCR beta chain is a study of CD8 T cells in ankylosing spondylitis. Study outcomes and limitations: Reportedly, disease-linked clones are significantly enriched in ankylosing spondylitis patients' matched synovial fluid. Some of the motif variants had earlier been found in reactive arthritis patients' fluid and blood. What seemed typical of ankylosing spondylitis blood was a TCR beta motif built from several highly homologous variants.

CDR3 length: 14 residues. Trimming took 6 bases from V and 0 from J; bases not matched to a gene: 2. The V gene's germline CDR1 is LGHDT and CDR2 YNNKEL (reference sequence). One entry per CDR3 protein results from TCRdb running MiXCR on the 5' RACE reads. The data show around 340,000 distinct CDR3 sequences, roughly 15% seen once. On this clonotype itself: Its antigen is still unknown.

The chain joins TRBV3-1 to TRBJ2-1; 7 bases are a match to TRBD2. Specimen: blood, either unsorted or a sorted T cell fraction (not recorded which). This clonotype originated in a male donor with ankylosing spondylitis or in good health (not recorded which). In nucleotides, the CDR3 is TGTGCCAGCAGAAGCGGGGACTCCTACAATGAGCAGTTCTTC. Its translation: CASRSGDSYNEQFF.